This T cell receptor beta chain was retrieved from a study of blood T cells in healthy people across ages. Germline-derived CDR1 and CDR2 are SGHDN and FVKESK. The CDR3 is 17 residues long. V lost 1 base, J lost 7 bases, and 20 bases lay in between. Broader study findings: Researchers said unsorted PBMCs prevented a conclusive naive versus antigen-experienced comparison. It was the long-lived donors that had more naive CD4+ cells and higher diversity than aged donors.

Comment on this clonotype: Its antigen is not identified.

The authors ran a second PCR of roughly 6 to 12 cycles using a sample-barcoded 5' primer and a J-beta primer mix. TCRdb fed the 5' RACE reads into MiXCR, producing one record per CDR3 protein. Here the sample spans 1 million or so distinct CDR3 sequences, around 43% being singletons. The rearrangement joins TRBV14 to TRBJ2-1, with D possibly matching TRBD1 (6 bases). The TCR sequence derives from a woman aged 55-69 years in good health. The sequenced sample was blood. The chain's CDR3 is CASSQVGRDTTRNEQFF. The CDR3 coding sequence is TGTGCCAGCAGCCAAGTCGGACGGGACACCACGCGGAATGAGCAGTTCTTC.